This T cell receptor (beta chain) was sequenced in a study of cytomegalovirus exposure and HLA in healthy donors. The germline V and J ends were trimmed by 1 base and 3 bases, with 9 bases remaining between them. The germline gives CDR1 SGHDN, CDR2 FVKESK. CDR3 length: 14 residues. The study ran its PCR with 60 Vbeta and 13 Jbeta primers. The repertoire was sequenced with immunoSEQ multiplex PCR; TCRdb's copy has only in-frame clones and lacks some. The sample yields around 170,000 clones, around 85% seen once. Comments on this clone: As yet, its antigen is unknown.

Broader study findings: Owing to their indistinguishability, certain V segments, notably TRBV6-2 and TRBV6-3, were excluded. In a later analysis, specific HLA alleles were associated with 15,000 to 20,000 TCR beta sequences at a 0.05 false discovery rate. In an earlier analysis, about 87% or about 30%: the productive usage of most TCR beta V segments. Likely technical artifact: a cluster of highly shared sequence variants.

This TCR was sampled from a man in his fifties or sixties in good health and CMV-seronegative. The chain couples TRBV14 to TRBJ1-1; the D gene is possibly TRBD1 (5 bases). The sequencing input was PBMCs. CDR3: CASSQVGADTEAFF. CDR3 coding DNA: TGTGCCAGCAGCCAAGTTGGGGCAGACACTGAAGCTTTCTTT.